This T cell receptor (beta chain) was captured in a study of cytomegalovirus exposure and HLA in healthy donors. Findings and caveats of the study: Roughly 170 TCR beta chains were listed as cytomegalovirus-associated. It was shown in a later analysis that HLA-associated TCR beta chains were more clonally expanded than other, equally common chains.

A remark on this clone: Its antigen is currently unknown.

Amplification used 60 Vbeta primers and 13 Jbeta primers. Here immunoSEQ multiplex PCR was the method, and the copy in TCRdb shows in-frame clones only, minus some. The table has under 200,000 clones, roughly 80% seen once. The sequenced sample was PBMCs. This receptor was obtained from a man between 18 and 35 years old in good health and CMV-seronegative.

The CDR3 region is CASSYGLTDDGYTF. DNA of the CDR3: TGTGCCAGCAGTTACGGATTGACAGACGATGGCTACACCTTC. The chain uses TRBV6-5 and TRBJ1-2; D might be TRBD1 (5 bases). Trimming shortened V by 2 bases and J by 6 bases, and 13 bases separated the two germline ends. Germline-derived CDR1 and CDR2 are MNHEY and SVGAGI. CDR3 size: 14 residues.